Each of the 10 T cell receptor beta chains below was sequenced from the same sample in a study of shared clonotypes between healthy human individuals (dated by TCRdb to 2018 to 2020). The method was the immunoSEQ multiplex PCR assay. TCRdb retrieved this table from immuneACCESS and kept in-frame rearrangements only. Not all clones are present; in checked studies, unresolved V genes account for under half, and no reason is known for the remainder. The sample profile shows approximately 500,000 clones; about 85% of them were found once. The ten top clones hold about 12% of the sample. Input material: PBMCs. These receptors were taken from a woman aged 40 to 50 in good health. Some clones in this sample may be carry-over from other donors' samples.

Concerning this clone: It differs at one base from a far larger clone, so likely a read error. The V call is TRBV6-1, the J call TRBJ2-2; 11 nucleotides align to TRBD2. The length of the CDR3 is 15 residues. The germline gives CDR1 MNHNS, CDR2 SASEGT. The CDR3 region is CASSLRLAGTVELFF. Here the CDR3 DNA reads TGTGCCAGCAGTCTACGACTAGCGGGAACCGTGGAGCTGTTTTTT.

In this sample, this clone turned up once. Different DNA sequences within this sample yield the same CDR3. CDR3 in amino acids: CASSPGYGYTF. CDR3 nucleotide sequence: TGTGCCAGCAGTCCCGGTTATGGCTACACCTTC. The rearrangement joins TRBV28 to TRBJ1-2; D gene ambiguous. Trimming shortened V by 5 bases and J by 5 bases, and 6 bases separated the two germline ends. Germline-derived CDR1 and CDR2 are MDHEN and SYDVKM. The CDR3 runs 11 residues.

V and J are TRBV11-1 and TRBJ2-7; 9 bases are a match to TRBD1. The V gene end was trimmed by 4 bases and the J gene end by 2 bases; junction bases not matched to a gene: 6. Germline loops: CDR1 SGHAT, CDR2 FQDESV (reference sequence). The CDR3 covers 15 residues. The CDR3 spells CASSSGTGITYEQYF. For the CDR3, the DNA is TGTGCCAGCAGCTCCGGGACAGGGATCACCTACGAGCAGTACTTC.

As for this clone: A far larger clone is off by one base, so a read error is likely. This same CDR3 is encoded by further DNA sequences in the sample. The CDR3 DNA reads TGTGCAAGCAGTTCTACAGGGGGAGCCAAAAACATTCAGTACTTC. It is translated as CASSSTGGAKNIQYF. The chain links TRBV27 to TRBJ2-4, with 8 bases identical to TRBD1. The germline V gene encodes CDR1 MNHEY and CDR2 SMNVEV (reference sequence). This CDR3 has 15 residues.

This clone is a singleton in its sample. A read error is the likely source, as a far larger clone sits one nucleotide away. The rearrangement links TRBV7-9 to TRBJ2-5; D not certain. V lost 1 base, J lost 1 base, and 4 bases lay in between. Looked up from germline, CDR1 is SEHNR and CDR2 is FQNEAQ (reference sequence). The CDR3 covers 13 residues. In nucleotides, the CDR3 is TGTGCCAGCAGCTTAGACAGCCAAGAGACCCAGTACTTC. It specifies CASSLDSQETQYF.

The chain joins TRBV19 to TRBJ1-2; 7 nucleotides align to TRBD1. Germline CDR1 LNHDA, CDR2 SQIVND (reference sequence). The CDR3 runs to 15 residues. After removal of 6 bases from V and 8 bases from J, the junction contained 15 bases not matched to a gene. The chain's CDR3 is CASRKGTVGKGGYTF. In DNA form, the CDR3 reads TGTGCCAGTAGGAAAGGGACAGTGGGTAAAGGAGGCTACACCTTC. The full variable domain, rest sourced from reference TRBV19 and TRBJ1-2, is DGGITQSPKYLFRKEGQNVTLSCEQNLNHDAMYWYRQDPGQGLRLIYYSQIVNDFQKGDIAEGYSVSREKKESFPLTVTSAQKNPTAFYLCASRKGTVGKGGYTFGSGTRLTVV.

This clone has a single count. This rearrangement joins TRBV28 to TRBJ2-5; 11 positions match TRBD2. The CDR3 runs 16 residues. V shed 5 bases and J 9 bases; nucleotides not matched to a gene: 14. Germline CDR1 and CDR2: MDHEN and SYDVKM. The CDR3 DNA is TGTGCCAGCAGTACCCCCAGGGCTAGCGGGAGGATGGCCCAGTACTTC. This translates into CASSTPRASGRMAQYF.

V usage is TRBV30 and J usage is TRBJ2-4; 8 bases fit TRBD1. With V trimmed by 7 bases and J by 7 bases, 15 bases remained unmatched. The CDR3 totals 15 residues. Germline CDR1 is GTSNPN and CDR2 is SVGIG (reference sequence). In DNA form, the CDR3 reads TGTGCCTCCGGGACAGGATTAAGGCCTCCGAACATTCAGTACTTC. Residues: CASGTGLRPPNIQYF.

Turning to this clone: With a far larger clone one base away, a read error is the likely cause. This sample also contains other DNA sequences that code for the same CDR3. This rearrangement joins TRBV5-6 to TRBJ2-7; D gene unclear. CDR3 length: 12 amino acids. The V end lost 4 bases, the J end lost 3 bases, and 8 bases lay between the germline ends. Germline V gives CDR1 SGHDT, CDR2 YYEEEE. The DNA of the CDR3 is TGTGCCAGCAGCCTGAGGAGCTACGAGCAGTACTTC. Amino acid sequence: CASSLRSYEQYF.

The gene calls are TRBV25-1 and TRBJ2-4; 8 bases line up with TRBD1. From germline, CDR1 is MGHDK and CDR2 SYGVNS. The CDR3 length is 12 residues. The CDR3 protein is CADRVTKNIQYF. The CDR3 nucleotides are TGTGCGGACAGGGTTACCAAAAACATTCAGTACTTC.